The 25 T cell receptor beta chains in this list originate from one sample, sequenced in a study of blood T cell repertoires in COVID-19 (dated by TCRdb to about 2020). Libraries were constructed by the immunoSEQ multiplex PCR assay. Held by TCRdb, this immuneACCESS table contains in-frame sequences only and omits some clones. Under half of the omission traces to an unresolved V gene where checked; the cause of the rest is unknown. The sample profile shows about 190,000 clones; about 90% of them were found once. Clones ranked in the top ten supply about 0.59% of the sample. Sequenced: peripheral blood. The receptors come from a man aged 50-59 years with acute or convalescent COVID-19.

The rearrangement uses TRBV6-2 or TRBV6-3 and TRBJ2-1, with D unclear. V was shortened by 0 bases and J by 9 bases, with 12 bases between the two germline ends. Per germline, CDR1 MNHEY and CDR2 SVGEGT. The CDR3 is made up of 14 amino acids. CDR3 region: CASSYSRVSGEQFF. The CDR3 DNA reads TGTGCCAGCAGTTACTCCCGGGTTTCTGGTGAGCAGTTCTTC.

V and J are TRBV29-1 and TRBJ1-4; 7 positions agree with TRBD1. CDR3 size: 16 residues. Germline loops: CDR1 SQVTM, CDR2 ANQGSEA. V dropped 2 bases and J dropped 10; count of bases not matched to a gene: 16. The CDR3 reads CSVELGYFPGQRKLFF. In nucleotides, the CDR3 is TGCAGCGTTGAACTAGGATACTTTCCGGGACAGAGAAAACTGTTTTTT.

The rearrangement joins TRBV9 to TRBJ1-6; unclear D gene. The ends were cut back, 4 bases at V and 0 bases at J, with 5 bases in the middle. CDR3 length: 14 residues. From germline, CDR1 is SGDLS and CDR2 YYNGEE. The chain's CDR3 is CASSLRSYNSPLHF. The CDR3 DNA reads TGTGCCAGCAGCCTTCGCTCCTATAATTCACCCCTCCACTTT.

V is TRBV11-3 and J is TRBJ2-2; perhaps TRBD2 as D (5 bases). The germline V gene has CDR1 SGHNT and CDR2 YENEEA. CDR3 length: 17 residues. V was clipped by 4 bases and J by 2 bases, with 17 bases between them. The CDR3 spells CASSWTPLAANTGELFF. In DNA form, the CDR3 reads TGTGCCAGCAGCTGGACCCCTCTAGCAGCTAACACCGGGGAGCTGTTTTTT.

The rearrangement links TRBV28 to TRBJ1-4, with 7 nucleotides matching TRBD1. The CDR3 totals 14 residues. Trimming cost V 3 bases and J 5 bases; bases outside gene matches: 3. CDR1 is MDHEN and CDR2 is SYDVKM in the germline V gene. CDR3 loop: CASSLVQGNEKLFF. The CDR3 nucleotides are TGTGCCAGCAGTTTGGTACAGGGGAATGAAAAACTGTTTTTT. The full variable domain, with the rest looked up from reference TRBV28 and TRBJ1-4, is DVKVTQSSRYLVKRTGEKVFLECVQDMDHENMFWYRQDPGLGLRLIYFSYDVKMKEKGDIPEGYSVSREKKERFSLILESASTNQTSMYLCASSLVQGNEKLFFGSGTQLSVL.

This sequence joins TRBV29-1 and TRBJ1-3, with 7 bases fitting TRBD1. V lost 8 bases and J lost 4; bases outside the gene matches: 11. Germline CDR1 is SQVTM and CDR2 is ANQGSEA. The CDR3 totals 14 residues. CDR3 sequence: CSTMTGYGGNTIYF. CDR3 nucleotides: TGCAGCACTATGACAGGGTATGGCGGAAACACCATATATTTT.

The J gene is TRBJ2-7, the V gene TRBV4-2, with 7 bases fitting TRBD2. V shed 5 bases and J 2 bases; nucleotides not matched to a gene: 9. Germline V CDR1 and CDR2: LGHNA, YNFKEQ. The CDR3 contains 15 residues. The CDR3 is CASSSEAGTPYEQYF. The CDR3 nucleotides are TGTGCCAGCAGCTCGGAAGCGGGAACCCCCTACGAGCAGTACTTC.

V is TRBV14 and J is TRBJ2-3; 7 bases match TRBD1. CDR1 and CDR2 from the germline V gene are SGHDN and FVKESK. V lost 0 bases and J lost 3; bases outside the gene matches: 6. The CDR3 sequence is 16 residues long. This CDR3 is CASSQEVRGLTDTQYF. CDR3 sequence (DNA): TGTGCCAGCAGCCAAGAAGTCAGGGGGTTGACAGATACGCAGTATTTT.

The chain combines TRBV6-5 with TRBJ1-2; tentative D call: TRBD1 (6 bases). V lost 6 bases and J 1 base, leaving 6 bases between the germline ends. Germline V CDR1 and CDR2: MNHEY, SVGAGI. This CDR3 is built from 12 residues. As DNA, the CDR3 is TGTGCCAGCAGGGACAGTAACTATGGCTACACCTTC. The encoded protein is CASRDSNYGYTF.

This chain connects TRBV10-3 to TRBJ2-7, with D possibly matching TRBD2 (6 bases). Trimming took off 2 bases at V and 4 bases at J, with 18 bases between the two ends. The CDR3 totals 16 residues. Germline-derived CDR1 and CDR2 are ENHRY and SYGVKD. The CDR3 DNA reads as TGTGCCATCAGTGAGATACCCGGGGGTTTGGGGTACGAGCAGTACTTC. This codes for CAISEIPGGLGYEQYF.

The chain has TRBV5-3 and TRBJ2-2, with 8 bases that match TRBD2. TRBV5-3 is reported as an ORF; its role is uncertain. The CDR3 extends over 13 amino acids. The V gene end was trimmed by 4 bases and the J gene end by 6 bases; junction bases not matched to a gene: 2. CDR3 nucleotide sequence: TGTGCCAGAAGCCCGGGACTAGCCGGGGAGCTGTTTTTT. Translation gives CARSPGLAGELFF.

This sequence joins TRBV24-1 and TRBJ2-2; 15 bases map to TRBD2. The CDR3 is 20 amino acids. The germline gives CDR1 KGHDR, CDR2 SFDVKD. V dropped 4 bases and J dropped 6; count of bases not matched to a gene: 14. The CDR3 bases are TGTGCCACCAGTGACCCGGCCGGGACTAGCGGGAGGTGGTCGCCCGGGGAGCTGTTTTTT. This translates into CATSDPAGTSGRWSPGELFF.

This rearrangement joins TRBV15 to TRBJ1-3; 8 nucleotides align to TRBD1. V dropped 3 bases and J dropped 6; count of bases not matched to a gene: 7. CDR3 length equals 15 residues. Germline V gives CDR1 LNHNV, CDR2 YYDKDF (reference sequence). The CDR3 region has the DNA TGTGCCACCAGCAGTTTGGACAGGGTCTCAAACACCATATATTTT. Protein product: CATSSLDRVSNTIYF.

V gene TRBV18 combines with J gene TRBJ1-1; 7 bases line up with TRBD1. From germline, CDR1 is KGHSH and CDR2 LQKENI. The ends lost 5 bases at V and 6 bases at J; junction bases unmatched: 9. The CDR3 contains 14 residues. The CDR3, as DNA: TGTGCCAGCTCAGTCAGCAGGGGACAGCCTGAAGCTTTCTTT. Amino acid sequence: CASSVSRGQPEAFF.

The chain combines TRBV28 with TRBJ1-4; D unresolved. With 6 bases removed from V and 0 bases from J, the gap between germline ends came to 8 bases. The CDR3 runs to 14 residues. Germline lookup yields CDR1 MDHEN and CDR2 SYDVKM. The DNA of the CDR3 is TGTGCCAGCAGCGTCCCGTCAACTAATGAAAAACTGTTTTTT. Its protein is CASSVPSTNEKLFF.

The chain employs TRBV19 and TRBJ1-1; 10 bases line up with TRBD1. Germline trimming cut 2 bases from V and 8 bases from J; bases unmatched to any gene: 2. The germline V gene encodes CDR1 LNHDA and CDR2 SQIVND (reference sequence). This CDR3 contains 13 residues. The CDR3 nucleotides are TGTGCCAGTAGTATAAGGGACAGGGGAGAAGCTTTCTTT. Encoded protein: CASSIRDRGEAFF. Full variable domain (missing parts from reference TRBV19 and TRBJ1-1): DGGITQSPKYLFRKEGQNVTLSCEQNLNHDAMYWYRQDPGQGLRLIYYSQIVNDFQKGDIAEGYSVSREKKESFPLTVTSAQKNPTAFYLCASSIRDRGEAFFGQGTRLTVV.

The J gene is TRBJ2-2, the V gene TRBV28, with D tentatively TRBD2 (6 bases). The V gene's germline CDR1 is MDHEN and CDR2 SYDVKM. The length of the CDR3 is 17 residues. Trimming took 6 bases from V and 5 from J, leaving 22 bases between them. This chain's CDR3 is CASSWRGLREGTGELFF. The CDR3 region has the DNA TGTGCCAGCAGCTGGAGAGGGTTGCGGGAAGGGACCGGGGAGCTGTTTTTT.

This clone was detected once. The chain links TRBV12-3 or TRBV12-4 to TRBJ2-7; tentatively, D is TRBD1 (6 bases). With 6 bases removed from V and 4 bases from J, the gap between germline ends came to 10 bases. This CDR3 has 12 residues. CDR3 region: CASSKQGYEQYF. The CDR3 nucleotides are TGTGCCAGCAGCAAACAGGGTTACGAGCAGTACTTC.

The genes are TRBV2 and TRBJ2-6; TRBD1 agrees at 7 bases. After removal of 4 bases from V and 0 bases from J, the junction contained 6 bases not matched to a gene. CDR1 is SNHLY and CDR2 is FYNNEI in the germline V gene. The CDR3 sequence is 17 residues long. The CDR3 here is CASSVDRTHSGANVLTF. The CDR3 region has the DNA TGTGCCAGCAGTGTGGACAGGACTCACTCTGGGGCCAACGTCCTGACTTTC.

This sequence joins TRBV10-1 and TRBJ1-6; D is perhaps TRBD1 (5 bases). Germline V gives CDR1 WNHNN, CDR2 SYGVQD (reference sequence). Between the trimmed V and J ends, which lost 8 bases and 0 bases, there was a span of 17 bases. This CDR3 region has 17 residues. The CDR3 DNA is TGCGCCAGCCCCGGGTCCAATAGGGGCTCCTATAATTCACCCCTCCACTTT. Translation: CASPGSNRGSYNSPLHF.

The genes are TRBV4-2 and TRBJ1-4; D is possibly TRBD1 (5 bases). The CDR3 length is 16 residues. Germline V lookup: CDR1 LGHNA, CDR2 YNFKEQ. The ends were cut back, 0 bases at V and 2 bases at J, with 10 bases in the middle. The CDR3 spells CASSQDGGGTNEKLFF. CDR3 coding DNA: TGTGCCAGCAGCCAAGATGGGGGGGGGACTAATGAAAAACTGTTTTTT.

J is TRBJ1-3 and V is TRBV5-1; D may be TRBD1 (6 bases). Looked up from germline, CDR1 is SGHRS and CDR2 is YFSETQ. CDR3 size: 16 residues. Trimming shortened V by 4 bases and J by 7 bases, and 21 bases separated the two germline ends. The DNA for the CDR3 is TGCGCCAGCAGCCCCGGGCAGGGGCCGTTGAGGAACACCATATATTTT. Translation: CASSPGQGPLRNTIYF.

With regard to this clone: At the DNA level, this CDR3 is encoded by other sequences in the same sample as well. This chain uses TRBV28 with TRBJ1-2; tentatively, D is TRBD1 (6 bases). This CDR3 has 13 residues. V lost 3 bases, J lost 5 bases, and 10 bases lay in between. CDR1 MDHEN and CDR2 SYDVKM come from the germline V gene. CDR3 sequence: CASSLGRGYGYTF. For the CDR3, the DNA is TGTGCCAGCAGTTTGGGCAGGGGTTATGGCTACACCTTC.

The chain links TRBV5-1 to TRBJ2-3; the match to TRBD2 covers 16 bases. CDR1 and CDR2 (germline): SGHRS, YFSETQ. V was clipped by 0 bases and J by 5 bases; unmatched bases: 12. This CDR3 region has 20 residues. The CDR3 DNA is TGCGCCAGCAGCTTGGTTCCACCGGGACTAGCGGGAGGGCCAGGAGATACGCAGTATTTT. This translates into CASSLVPPGLAGGPGDTQYF.

The chain has TRBV9 and TRBJ2-1, with 11 bases matching TRBD2. Germline assignment: CDR1 SGDLS and CDR2 YYNGEE. This CDR3 spans 15 amino acids. With V trimmed by 2 bases and J by 6 bases, 4 bases remained unmatched. CDR3 protein: CASSVSGGEGNEQFF. The CDR3 DNA reads as TGTGCCAGCAGCGTTAGCGGGGGGGAGGGCAATGAGCAGTTCTTC.